One and the same sample provided the 21 T cell receptor beta chains below, sequenced in a study of blood T cells in healthy people across ages (dated by TCRdb to between 2014 and 2017). Libraries were constructed by 5' RACE. The sequencer was an Illumina HiSeq 2500. A second PCR of roughly 6 to 11 cycles was run with a J-beta primer mix and a sample-barcoded 5' primer. The raw public reads went through TCRdb reprocessing: fastp at Q25, MiXCR clone calling, in-frame beta chains kept. Duplicate CDR3 protein sequences are folded into a single record with the most common DNA and genes. In this sample the table shows about 780,000 distinct CDR3 sequences, around 50% of which occur a single time. The biggest ten clones account for roughly 20% of the sample. Sequenced material: blood. The receptor set was obtained from a man aged 80 or over in good health.

This clonotype was seen at least ten times. The rearrangement links TRBV6-5 to TRBJ2-1; TRBD1 is a possible D gene (5 bases). Between the trimmed V and J ends, which lost 5 bases and 8 bases, there was a span of 22 bases. The CDR3 covers 16 residues. CDR1 is MNHEY, CDR2 SVGAGI, per germline. As DNA, the CDR3 is TGTGCCAGCAGTGGGGCTATGGTCCGGCGGTCCCATGAGCAGTTCTTC. Protein: CASSGAMVRRSHEQFF.

This clonotype was counted between two and nine times. This chain connects TRBV5-1 to TRBJ2-5; TRBD1 matches at 7 bases. Germline lookup yields CDR1 SGHRS and CDR2 YFSETQ. The CDR3 extends over 15 amino acids. Germline trimming cut 3 bases from V and 1 base from J; bases unmatched to any gene: 6. The CDR3 is CASSWDTGVQETQYF. CDR3 nucleotides: TGCGCCAGCAGCTGGGATACAGGGGTCCAAGAGACCCAGTACTTC.

This clonotype was detected ten times or more. The chain recombines TRBV20-1 with TRBJ2-7; TRBD1 aligns across 9 bases. J gave up 3 bases and V 4 bases, and 10 bases lay outside the gene matches. Germline CDR1 is DFQATT and CDR2 is SNEGSKA (reference sequence). CDR3 length: 15 amino acids. CDR3 protein: CSATGQGWTSYEQYF. The CDR3 DNA is TGCAGTGCTACAGGACAGGGGTGGACAAGCTACGAGCAGTACTTC.

This sequence joins TRBV7-9 and TRBJ2-3; D is possibly TRBD1 (5 bases). The CDR3 sequence is 15 residues long. The germline V gene encodes CDR1 SEHNR and CDR2 FQNEAQ (reference sequence). Trimming pared 1 base from V and 2 bases from J, leaving 10 bases between. The CDR3 nucleotides are TGTGCCAGCAGCTTAGTCCTAGGGGCCACAGATACGCAGTATTTT. It encodes CASSLVLGATDTQYF.

In regard to this clonotype: With a much larger clone just one base away, this may be a read error. The CDR3 loop is CSVETFESAKSIQYF. CDR3 bases: TGCAGCGTTGAAACATTTGAATCAGCCAAAAGCATTCAGTACTTC. The chain links TRBV29-1 to TRBJ2-4; D ambiguous. Germline assignment: CDR1 SQVTM and CDR2 ANQGSEA. This CDR3 is 15 amino acids long.

V gene TRBV20-1 combines with J gene TRBJ2-1; 10 nucleotides agree with TRBD2. The CDR3 is 13 residues long. V lost 6 bases, J lost 6 bases, and 5 bases stayed unmatched. Per the germline V gene, CDR1 is DFQATT and CDR2 is SNEGSKA (reference sequence). This CDR3 is CSAWTSGTNEQFF. In DNA form, the CDR3 reads TGCAGTGCATGGACTAGCGGAACCAATGAGCAGTTCTTC.

The genes are TRBV29-1 and TRBJ2-1; D not resolved. The CDR3 has 13 residues. The V and J ends lost 7 bases and 0 bases respectively, with 10 bases between them. CDR1 SQVTM and CDR2 ANQGSEA come from the germline V gene. CDR3 in amino acids: CSGWWSSYNEQFF. CDR3 DNA sequence: TGCAGCGGGTGGTGGAGCTCCTACAATGAGCAGTTCTTC.

The rearrangement joins TRBV29-1 to TRBJ1-6; 7 bases match TRBD1. The V and J ends lost 7 bases and 7 bases, in that order; junction bases with no gene match: 7. CDR3 length equals 13 residues. From germline, CDR1 is SQVTM and CDR2 ANQGSEA. The CDR3 loop reads CSGRQGWNSPLHF. CDR3 sequence (DNA): TGCAGCGGTAGACAGGGCTGGAATTCACCCCTCCACTTT.

This clonotype was observed many times. This chain connects TRBV7-3 to TRBJ2-1; 9 bases align to TRBD2. Germline trimming cut 4 bases from V and 7 bases from J; bases unmatched to any gene: 2. The germline gives CDR1 SGHTA, CDR2 FQGTGA. The CDR3 spans 13 residues. The CDR3 bases are TGTGCCAGCAGCTGGACTAGCGTTAATGAGCAGTTCTTC. Translating gives CASSWTSVNEQFF.

This clonotype was detected only a few times. The chain couples TRBV10-3 to TRBJ2-7; 8 positions match TRBD1. Germline V gene sequence: CDR1 ENHRY, CDR2 SYGVKD. The CDR3 runs to 15 residues. Germline trimming cut 3 bases from V and 5 bases from J; bases unmatched to any gene: 9. CDR3 amino acids: CAISDPGQGLDEQYF. The CDR3 nucleotides are TGTGCCATCAGTGACCCCGGACAGGGTTTGGACGAGCAGTACTTC.

This clonotype occurred a few times. This chain connects TRBV29-1 to TRBJ2-1; TRBD2 aligns across 10 bases. Germline V lookup: CDR1 SQVTM, CDR2 ANQGSEA. V lost 2 bases and J lost 6; bases outside the gene matches: 16. The CDR3 spans 18 residues. DNA for the CDR3: TGCAGCGTTGAATTTTGGCTAGCGGGAGTTCGGGCCCTCAATGAGCAGTTCTTC. Amino acids: CSVEFWLAGVRALNEQFF.

The sample holds a few counts of this clonotype. The J gene is TRBJ2-7, the V gene TRBV29-1; 11 positions agree with TRBD2. V lost 6 bases and J lost 5; bases outside the gene matches: 3. This CDR3 has 12 residues. Germline V gene data show CDR1 as SQVTM and CDR2 as ANQGSEA. The CDR3 here is CSVTSGANEQYF. CDR3 DNA: TGCAGCGTGACTAGCGGGGCGAACGAGCAGTACTTC.

Concerning this clonotype: An end of the junction does not agree with germline; a read error may underlie this. The V gene is TRBV12-3 or TRBV12-4, the J gene TRBJ2-5; tentatively, D is TRBD2 (6 bases). CDR3 length: 12 residues. CDR3 coding DNA: TGTGCCAACAGTTTGGGCGGGATGAAGGCGTACTTC. This codes for CANSLGGMKAYF.

The J gene is TRBJ2-5, the V gene TRBV20-1; 8 bases are a match to TRBD2. The DNA end is a closer match to TRBJ2-7, so the J assignment may be wrong. CDR1 DFQATT and CDR2 SNEGSKA come from the germline V gene (reference sequence). This CDR3 comprises 13 residues. The DNA of the CDR3 is TGCAGTGCAGCCGGGACTAGTTTGCGCGAGCAGTACTTC. Translating gives CSAAGTSLREQYF.

This clonotype was recorded many times. This sequence joins TRBV12-3 or TRBV12-4 and TRBJ2-7, with D possibly TRBD2 on 6 matching bases. The CDR3 has 12 residues. Trimming took 6 bases from V and 4 from J, leaving 10 bases between them. For the CDR3, the DNA is TGTGCCAGCAGCAGTGGGACTTACGAGCAGTACTTC. Its translation: CASSSGTYEQYF.

The CDR3 here is CASSPTADTTYEQYF. CDR3 coding DNA: TGTGCCAGCAGCCCTACGGCTGATACGACCTACGAGCAGTACTTC. The chain has TRBV7-6 and TRBJ2-7, with D unclear. The CDR3 covers 15 residues. CDR1 SGHVS and CDR2 FNYEAQ come from the germline V gene. V lost 5 bases to trimming and J lost 2 bases, with 16 bases between them.

The sample holds one count of this clonotype. CDR3 sequence: CASSTRGSSYNEQFF. The CDR3 DNA is TGTGCCAGCAGCACTAGGGGGAGCTCCTACAATGAGCAGTTCTTC. This rearrangement joins TRBV7-2 to TRBJ2-1; a possible D gene is TRBD1 (6 bases). CDR1 and CDR2 (germline): SGHTA, FQGNSA. The CDR3 is made up of 15 amino acids. The V end was cut by 5 bases, the J end by 0 bases, with 11 bases between.

V and J are TRBV10-2 and TRBJ1-2, with D tentatively TRBD1 (6 bases). This CDR3 is 15 amino acids long. Germline V gene sequence: CDR1 WSHSY, CDR2 SAAADI. With 8 bases removed from V and 3 bases from J, the gap between germline ends came to 19 bases. CDR3 in amino acids: CASSTGTSTDYGYTF. For the CDR3, the DNA is TGCGCCAGCTCGACCGGGACAAGTACCGACTATGGCTACACCTTC.

This chain uses TRBV3-1 with TRBJ2-7, with 7 bases matching TRBD2. CDR3 length: 14 amino acids. Unmatched junction bases numbered 3, after V lost 4 bases and J lost 0 bases. CDR1 and CDR2 (germline): LGHDT, YNNKEL (reference sequence). CDR3 amino acids: CASSPGLVSYEQYF. In nucleotides, the CDR3 is TGTGCCAGCAGCCCTGGACTAGTCTCCTACGAGCAGTACTTC.

CDR3 sequence reads: CASSLGQGINTGELFF. The CDR3 DNA sequence: TGTGCCAGCAGCCTCGGACAGGGAATTAACACCGGGGAGCTGTTTTTT. The chain employs TRBV5-6 and TRBJ2-2; TRBD1 matches at 8 bases. Germline CDR1 and CDR2: SGHDT and YYEEEE. V shed 4 bases, J shed 2 bases, and the junction held 7 bases outside the gene matches. The CDR3 spans 16 residues.

This clonotype has just one count. The chain couples TRBV29-1 to TRBJ2-4; 8 bases are shared with TRBD1. The DNA end is more similar to TRBJ2-7, so the J call may be wrong. The CDR3 is 12 amino acids. Germline assignment: CDR1 SQVTM and CDR2 ANQGSEA. CDR3 sequence reads: CSGGQGIYEQYF. Here the CDR3 DNA reads TGCAGCGGTGGACAGGGCATCTACGAGCAGTACTTC.